The rows below give T cell receptor beta chains drawn from one sample of a study of shared clonotypes between healthy human individuals. Using immunoSEQ multiplex PCR, the repertoire was profiled, and TCRdb retains in-frame clones only, with some absent. The sample lists around 700,000 clones; about three quarters were seen once. The sample comprised memory CD4+ T cells sorted from blood. Source of these receptors: a woman in her 30s in good health. The CDR3 runs from the conserved cysteine through the conserved F or W. Each record gives: D gene, J gene, clone size, V gene, CDR3 protein, CDR3 DNA. D genes are given only for firm matches. Clone size is shown for a subset of rows, as once, few, many or a class of expanded clone.

D gene: TRBD1; J gene: TRBJ1-5; clone size: NA; V gene: TRBV6-6; CDR3 protein: CASSDAGQGAEQPQHF; CDR3 DNA: TGTGCCAGCAGCGACGCGGGACAGGGGGCGGAACAGCCCCAGCATTTT
D gene: TRBD1; J gene: TRBJ2-1; clone size: NA; V gene: TRBV6-1; CDR3 protein: CASSGRDRGLYEQFF; CDR3 DNA: TGTGCCAGCAGTGGCCGGGACAGGGGGCTCTATGAGCAGTTCTTC
D gene: TRBD1; J gene: TRBJ2-1; clone size: once; V gene: TRBV7-8; CDR3 protein: CASRVRGPLGNEQFF; CDR3 DNA: TGTGCCAGCAGAGTAAGGGGGCCCCTGGGCAATGAGCAGTTCTTC
D gene: TRBD2; J gene: TRBJ2-7; clone size: NA; V gene: TRBV5-1; CDR3 protein: CASSSIAGSYEQYF; CDR3 DNA: TGCGCCAGCAGTTCCATAGCGGGGTCCTACGAGCAGTACTTC
D gene: NA; J gene: TRBJ2-3; clone size: NA; V gene: TRBV25-1; CDR3 protein: CASSGGGGTDTQYF; CDR3 DNA: TGTGCCAGCAGTGGAGGGGGGGGTACAGATACGCAGTATTTT
D gene: NA; J gene: TRBJ1-2; clone size: NA; V gene: TRBV7-2; CDR3 protein: CASSNRDRANYGYTF; CDR3 DNA: TGTGCCAGCAGCAACCGGGACCGAGCTAACTATGGCTACACCTTC
D gene: TRBD1; J gene: TRBJ1-4; clone size: NA; V gene: TRBV5-6; CDR3 protein: CASSRTRDRVGEKLFF; CDR3 DNA: TGTGCCAGCAGCCGGACTAGGGACAGGGTAGGGGAAAAACTGTTTTTT
D gene: TRBD1; J gene: TRBJ2-7; clone size: NA; V gene: TRBV11-2; CDR3 protein: CASSSTGREQYF; CDR3 DNA: TGTGCCAGCAGCTCGACAGGGCGGGAGCAGTACTTC
D gene: NA; J gene: TRBJ2-5; clone size: NA; V gene: TRBV5-4; CDR3 protein: CASSLVGSGPRQETQYF; CDR3 DNA: TGTGCCAGCAGCTTGGTTGGCAGCGGGCCGCGTCAGGAGACCCAGTACTTC
D gene: TRBD2; J gene: TRBJ2-3; clone size: once; V gene: TRBV14; CDR3 protein: CASSQDHVVAGGTDTQYF; CDR3 DNA: TGTGCCAGCAGCCAAGATCATGTAGTAGCGGGAGGCACAGATACGCAGTATTTT
D gene: NA; J gene: TRBJ1-5; clone size: NA; V gene: TRBV28; CDR3 protein: CASSTPEGIQPQHF; CDR3 DNA: TGTGCCAGCAGTACCCCCGAGGGAATTCAGCCCCAGCATTTT
D gene: NA; J gene: TRBJ2-4; clone size: NA; V gene: TRBV18; CDR3 protein: CASSPGKNIQYF; CDR3 DNA: TGTGCCAGCTCACCGGGGAAAAACATTCAGTACTTC
D gene: NA; J gene: TRBJ2-6; clone size: NA; V gene: TRBV18; CDR3 protein: CASSPGSGANVLTF; CDR3 DNA: TGTGCCAGCTCACCAGGCTCTGGGGCCAACGTCCTGACTTTC
D gene: NA; J gene: TRBJ2-3; clone size: once; V gene: TRBV12-5; CDR3 protein: CASGYPGTQYF; CDR3 DNA: TGTGCTAGTGGTTATCCGGGGACGCAGTATTTT
D gene: NA; J gene: TRBJ1-4; clone size: NA; V gene: TRBV9; CDR3 protein: CASSVDYMNEKLFF; CDR3 DNA: TGTGCCAGCAGCGTAGACTATATGAATGAAAAACTGTTTTTT
D gene: NA; J gene: TRBJ1-1; clone size: NA; V gene: TRBV7-2; CDR3 protein: CASSFAGGGTEAFF; CDR3 DNA: TGTGCCAGCAGCTTCGCGGGGGGTGGCACTGAAGCTTTCTTT
D gene: NA; J gene: TRBJ1-3; clone size: NA; V gene: TRBV4-1; CDR3 protein: CASSHARQGGNTIYF; CDR3 DNA: TGCGCCAGCAGCCATGCCAGGCAGGGTGGAAACACCATATATTTT
D gene: NA; J gene: TRBJ2-7; clone size: NA; V gene: TRBV5-4; CDR3 protein: CASSLVPDYEQYF; CDR3 DNA: TGTGCCAGCAGCTTGGTCCCAGACTACGAGCAGTACTTC
D gene: NA; J gene: TRBJ1-1; clone size: NA; V gene: TRBV27; CDR3 protein: CASGRQVDTEAFF; CDR3 DNA: TGTGCCAGCGGCAGACAGGTAGACACTGAAGCTTTCTTT
D gene: NA; J gene: TRBJ2-2; clone size: NA; V gene: TRBV19; CDR3 protein: CASSRGLNTGELFF; CDR3 DNA: TGTGCCAGTAGTAGGGGCCTAAACACCGGGGAGCTGTTTTTT
D gene: TRBD2; J gene: TRBJ2-5; clone size: NA; V gene: TRBV7-9; CDR3 protein: CASSLASMSGGVMYF; CDR3 DNA: TGTGCCAGCAGCTTAGCTAGTATGAGCGGGGGAGTCATGTACTTC
D gene: TRBD2; J gene: TRBJ2-3; clone size: NA; V gene: TRBV4-2; CDR3 protein: CASSQDTTSGSRSTDTQYF; CDR3 DNA: TGTGCCAGCAGCCAAGATACGACTAGCGGGAGTCGGAGCACAGATACGCAGTATTTT
D gene: TRBD1; J gene: TRBJ2-4; clone size: NA; V gene: TRBV7-9; CDR3 protein: CASSLGQGGNIQYF; CDR3 DNA: TGTGCCAGCAGCCTGGGACAGGGGGGAAACATTCAGTACTTC
D gene: NA; J gene: TRBJ2-6; clone size: NA; V gene: TRBV2; CDR3 protein: CASRTSGGANVLTF; CDR3 DNA: TGTGCCAGCCGGACCTCCGGTGGGGCCAACGTCCTGACTTTC
D gene: TRBD1; J gene: TRBJ2-1; clone size: NA; V gene: TRBV4-1; CDR3 protein: CASSQVLQGETDEQFF; CDR3 DNA: TGCGCCAGCAGCCAAGTATTGCAGGGGGAGACCGATGAGCAGTTCTTC
D gene: NA; J gene: TRBJ1-2; clone size: NA; V gene: TRBV6-1; CDR3 protein: CASRGWQGNYGYTF; CDR3 DNA: TGTGCCAGCAGGGGTTGGCAGGGGAACTATGGCTACACCTTC
D gene: NA; J gene: TRBJ2-5; clone size: NA; V gene: TRBV28; CDR3 protein: CASSQRKETQYF; CDR3 DNA: TGTGCCAGCAGCCAAAGGAAAGAGACCCAGTACTTC
D gene: NA; J gene: TRBJ2-7; clone size: NA; V gene: TRBV6-1; CDR3 protein: CASSPTGRLYEQYF; CDR3 DNA: TGTGCCAGCAGTCCGACAGGGAGGCTATACGAGCAGTACTTC
D gene: TRBD2; J gene: TRBJ2-1; clone size: few; V gene: TRBV5-1; CDR3 protein: CASSLSSGSYNEQFF; CDR3 DNA: TGCGCCAGCAGCTTAAGTAGCGGGTCTTACAATGAGCAGTTCTTC
D gene: NA; J gene: TRBJ2-7; clone size: NA; V gene: TRBV28; CDR3 protein: CASSLRSYEQYF; CDR3 DNA: TGTGCCAGCAGTTTACGGAGCTACGAGCAGTACTTC
D gene: TRBD2; J gene: TRBJ2-7; clone size: few; V gene: TRBV29-1; CDR3 protein: CSVAPAGGFEQYF; CDR3 DNA: TGCAGCGTTGCCCCAGCGGGAGGGTTCGAGCAGTACTTC
D gene: TRBD1; J gene: TRBJ2-1; clone size: NA; V gene: TRBV13; CDR3 protein: CASSIFRDRVVNEQFF; CDR3 DNA: TGTGCCAGCAGCATCTTCCGGGACAGGGTTGTCAATGAGCAGTTCTTC
D gene: TRBD1; J gene: TRBJ1-4; clone size: once; V gene: TRBV18; CDR3 protein: CASSPQTGANEKLFF; CDR3 DNA: TGTGCCAGCTCACCACAGACAGGGGCTAATGAAAAACTGTTTTTT
D gene: NA; J gene: TRBJ2-2; clone size: NA; V gene: TRBV2; CDR3 protein: CASSEAGVVSSGELFF; CDR3 DNA: TGTGCCAGCAGTGAAGCGGGGGTAGTGTCGTCCGGGGAGCTGTTTTTT
D gene: NA; J gene: TRBJ1-5; clone size: NA; V gene: TRBV7-8; CDR3 protein: CASSLAGAFGNQPQHF; CDR3 DNA: TGTGCCAGCAGCTTAGCAGGGGCGTTCGGCAATCAGCCCCAGCATTTT
D gene: TRBD1; J gene: TRBJ1-4; clone size: NA; V gene: TRBV6-1; CDR3 protein: CASGPGQGNEKLFF; CDR3 DNA: TGTGCCAGCGGGCCGGGACAGGGGAATGAAAAACTGTTTTTT
D gene: TRBD1; J gene: TRBJ2-3; clone size: NA; V gene: TRBV28; CDR3 protein: CASRTGGGTDTQYF; CDR3 DNA: TGTGCCAGCAGGACAGGGGGCGGCACAGATACGCAGTATTTT
D gene: TRBD1; J gene: TRBJ1-2; clone size: once; V gene: TRBV4-1; CDR3 protein: CASSQDRLGDSPNYGYTF; CDR3 DNA: TGCGCCAGCAGCCAAGATAGGTTGGGGGACAGCCCTAACTATGGCTACACCTTC
D gene: TRBD2; J gene: TRBJ2-3; clone size: NA; V gene: TRBV30; CDR3 protein: CAWTFGGTSGLDTQYF; CDR3 DNA: TGTGCCTGGACCTTCGGAGGGACTAGCGGGTTGGATACGCAGTATTTT
D gene: TRBD1; J gene: TRBJ2-2; clone size: NA; V gene: TRBV2; CDR3 protein: CASNPQGANTGELFF; CDR3 DNA: TGTGCCAGCAATCCTCAGGGGGCAAACACCGGGGAGCTGTTTTTT
D gene: TRBD1; J gene: TRBJ2-3; clone size: once; V gene: TRBV7-9; CDR3 protein: CASSLAGTGTDTQYF; CDR3 DNA: TGTGCCAGCAGCTTAGCGGGGACAGGGACAGATACGCAGTATTTT
D gene: NA; J gene: TRBJ2-5; clone size: NA; V gene: TRBV7-8; CDR3 protein: CASSLGAGSETQYF; CDR3 DNA: TGTGCCAGCAGCTTAGGAGCGGGTTCAGAGACCCAGTACTTC
D gene: NA; J gene: TRBJ2-3; clone size: NA; V gene: TRBV5-1; CDR3 protein: CASSLDGVRNTQYF; CDR3 DNA: TGCGCCAGCAGCTTGGATGGAGTCCGAAATACGCAGTATTTT
D gene: TRBD1; J gene: TRBJ2-7; clone size: NA; V gene: TRBV7-2; CDR3 protein: CASRPTGGQGYF; CDR3 DNA: TGTGCCAGCAGACCCACTGGGGGACAGGGGTACTTC
D gene: NA; J gene: TRBJ2-1; clone size: NA; V gene: TRBV5-1; CDR3 protein: CASSSWDHLNEQFF; CDR3 DNA: TGCGCCAGCAGCTCCTGGGACCACCTCAATGAGCAGTTCTTC
D gene: NA; J gene: TRBJ2-5; clone size: NA; V gene: TRBV7-8; CDR3 protein: CASSQTGGRETQYF; CDR3 DNA: TGTGCCAGCAGCCAAACCGGGGGTAGAGAGACCCAGTACTTC
D gene: TRBD1; J gene: TRBJ1-1; clone size: NA; V gene: TRBV28; CDR3 protein: CASSNTRQGWAEAFF; CDR3 DNA: TGTGCCAGCAGTAACACACGACAGGGATGGGCTGAAGCTTTCTTT
D gene: TRBD1; J gene: TRBJ2-5; clone size: NA; V gene: TRBV11-3; CDR3 protein: CASSLGTGPSQETQYF; CDR3 DNA: TGTGCCAGCAGCTTAGGGACAGGGCCTTCCCAAGAGACCCAGTACTTC
D gene: TRBD2; J gene: TRBJ2-7; clone size: NA; V gene: TRBV2; CDR3 protein: CASIRGGPGRYYEQYF; CDR3 DNA: TGTGCCAGCATTCGCGGGGGACCGGGACGGTACTACGAGCAGTACTTC
D gene: TRBD1; J gene: TRBJ2-7; clone size: NA; V gene: TRBV6-1; CDR3 protein: CASRTGQHSYEQYF; CDR3 DNA: TGTGCCAGCAGGACGGGACAGCACTCCTACGAGCAGTACTTC
D gene: NA; J gene: TRBJ2-6; clone size: few; V gene: TRBV5-4; CDR3 protein: CASSFETVFSGANVLTF; CDR3 DNA: TGTGCCAGCAGCTTCGAGACAGTCTTCTCTGGGGCCAACGTCCTGACTTTC
D gene: NA; J gene: TRBJ1-1; clone size: many; V gene: TRBV2; CDR3 protein: CASSETSFPTEAFF; CDR3 DNA: TGTGCCAGCAGTGAGACCAGCTTTCCCACTGAAGCTTTCTTT
D gene: NA; J gene: TRBJ2-4; clone size: NA; V gene: TRBV9; CDR3 protein: CASSVDRVDIQYF; CDR3 DNA: TGTGCCAGCAGCGTAGACAGGGTCGACATTCAGTACTTC
D gene: NA; J gene: TRBJ1-1; clone size: once; V gene: TRBV2; CDR3 protein: CASSVGITEAFF; CDR3 DNA: TGTGCCAGCAGTGTTGGTATCACTGAAGCTTTCTTT
D gene: NA; J gene: TRBJ1-4; clone size: NA; V gene: TRBV25-1; CDR3 protein: CASRQIGGTNEKLFF; CDR3 DNA: TGTGCCAGCAGACAGATTGGCGGCACTAATGAAAAACTGTTTTTT
D gene: NA; J gene: TRBJ1-5; clone size: NA; V gene: TRBV18; CDR3 protein: CASSPGHSNQPQHF; CDR3 DNA: TGTGCCAGCTCACCGGGACATAGCAATCAGCCCCAGCATTTT
D gene: NA; J gene: TRBJ2-1; clone size: NA; V gene: TRBV27; CDR3 protein: CASRDLHHEQFF; CDR3 DNA: TGTGCCAGCAGGGACCTCCACCATGAGCAGTTCTTC
D gene: TRBD2; J gene: TRBJ2-3; clone size: NA; V gene: TRBV7-9; CDR3 protein: CASSPTSGRRVDTQYF; CDR3 DNA: TGTGCCAGCAGCCCCACTAGCGGGAGGAGGGTAGATACGCAGTATTTT
D gene: TRBD2; J gene: TRBJ2-7; clone size: few; V gene: TRBV7-8; CDR3 protein: CASSLRTSGSYEQYF; CDR3 DNA: TGTGCCAGCAGCTTGAGGACTAGCGGCTCCTACGAGCAGTACTTC